What follows are 29 T cell receptor beta chains derived from one specimen sequenced in a study of T-cell memory formation after mild COVID-19. TCRdb reanalysed the 5' RACE reads using MiXCR and keeps one entry per CDR3 protein. The table lists 400,000 to 500,000 distinct CDR3 sequences, 15% to 25% of them singletons, with 7.5% to 9.5% in the top ten. Sequenced input: PBMCs or a T cell subset sorted from them (not recorded which). Receptors originate from an adult woman who had mild COVID-19 (a few samples of this study predate the infection). Cell type and time point are not known.

V usage is TRBV4-1 and J usage is TRBJ1-1, with TRBD1 identical over 9 bases. The length of the CDR3 is 16 residues. CDR1 and CDR2 (germline): MGHRA, YSYEKL. The junction had 4 bases not matched to a gene; V was cut back by 1 base and J by 1 base. CDR3 sequence reads: CASSQGLGQGNTEAFF. Here the CDR3 DNA reads TGCGCCAGCAGCCAAGGGTTGGGACAGGGGAACACTGAAGCTTTCTTT.

This clonotype has just a few counts. The chain has TRBV7-2 and TRBJ2-5, with D perhaps TRBD2 (5 bases). This CDR3 is built from 14 residues. Trimming stripped 4 bases from V and 3 bases from J, with 12 bases between. Germline values: CDR1 SGHTA, CDR2 FQGNSA. The CDR3 loop is CASSSSWREETQYF. In DNA form, the CDR3 reads TGTGCCAGCAGCTCCTCTTGGCGGGAAGAGACCCAGTACTTC.

The CDR3 bases are TGTGCCAGCAAGAGCTTTAAGCGGGAGGCCCCCCCGGAAAGGGAGACCCAGTACTTC. Encoded protein: CASKSFKREAPPERETQYF. The rearrangement links TRBV11-2 to TRBJ2-5, with 9 nucleotides matching TRBD2. V shed 7 bases and J 5 bases; nucleotides not matched to a gene: 23. The CDR3 consists of 19 residues. Germline V gives CDR1 SGHAT, CDR2 FQNNGV.

This chain joins TRBV7-2 and TRBJ2-7; possible D gene TRBD1, 6 bases. The germline V gene encodes CDR1 SGHTA and CDR2 FQGNSA. Trimming stripped 3 bases from V and 2 bases from J, with 11 bases between. The CDR3 totals 14 residues. Here the CDR3 DNA reads TGTGCCAGCAGCTTCCATCAGGGGACCTACGAGCAGTACTTC. Translating it yields CASSFHQGTYEQYF.

This chain joins TRBV5-1 and TRBJ1-1, with 8 bases identical to TRBD1. V was pared by 6 bases and J by 0 bases, with 1 base of the junction left unmatched. CDR1 and CDR2 (germline): SGHRS, YFSETQ. CDR3 length equals 13 residues. Here the CDR3 reads CASTGGLNTEAFF. CDR3 DNA: TGCGCCAGCACAGGGGGCCTGAACACTGAAGCTTTCTTT.

This clonotype was seen more than once but under ten times. The chain employs TRBV20-1 and TRBJ2-4; no definite D call. CDR1 and CDR2 (germline): DFQATT, SNEGSKA (reference sequence). The CDR3 runs 15 residues. V lost 1 base to trimming and J lost 1 base, with 11 bases between them. CDR3 sequence (DNA): TGCAGTGCTAGAGCGTCGGCTTTCGCCAAAAACATTCAGTACTTC. Amino acids: CSARASAFAKNIQYF.

This clonotype was observed at least ten times. V and J are TRBV7-9 and TRBJ2-7; D gene uncertain. The ends were cut back, 2 bases at V and 7 bases at J, with 12 bases in the middle. The CDR3 is 13 amino acids. Germline V gives CDR1 SEHNR, CDR2 FQNEAQ (reference sequence). CDR3 coding DNA: TGTGCCAGCAGCTTATCGGCGGATTATGAGCAGTACTTC. Protein product: CASSLSADYEQYF.

This clonotype appeared a few times. The V gene is TRBV7-2, the J gene TRBJ2-3; 8 bases agree with TRBD1. Germline CDR1 and CDR2: SGHTA and FQGNSA. V trimming: 3 bases; J trimming: 5 bases; junction bases outside the gene matches: 4. The CDR3 is made up of 14 amino acids. The CDR3 sequence: CASSLQGAGDTQYF. For the CDR3, the DNA is TGTGCCAGCAGCTTGCAGGGGGCTGGAGATACGCAGTATTTT.

This clonotype was seen ten or more times. This chain joins TRBV12-3 or TRBV12-4 and TRBJ1-1; 8 positions match TRBD1. This CDR3 has 13 amino acids. V gave up 3 bases and J gave up 5 bases; unmatched junction bases: 2. CDR3 residues: CASSLGQETEAFF. CDR3 sequence (DNA): TGTGCCAGCAGTTTGGGACAGGAGACTGAAGCTTTCTTT.

This clonotype was counted ten times or more. The genes are TRBV7-9 and TRBJ2-3; D possibly corresponds to TRBD2 (5 bases). The CDR3 totals 14 residues. Germline lookup yields CDR1 SEHNR and CDR2 FQNEAQ (reference sequence). Between the trimmed V and J ends, which lost 7 bases and 2 bases, there was a span of 13 bases. CDR3 coding DNA: TGTGCCAGCATCACCGGGGTCCACACAGATACGCAGTATTTT. Its translation is CASITGVHTDTQYF.

This clonotype was counted between two and nine times. The V call is TRBV9, the J call TRBJ1-2; the D gene is possibly TRBD1 (5 bases). Trimming left V 3 bases short and J 4 bases short, with 10 bases between. From germline, CDR1 is SGDLS and CDR2 YYNGEE. CDR3 length equals 13 residues. For the CDR3, the DNA is TGTGCCAGCAGCGCGTCCGGGACCTATGGCTACACCTTC. Residues: CASSASGTYGYTF.

The gene calls are TRBV6-6 and TRBJ1-2; TRBD1 agrees at 8 bases. Trimming removed 3 bases from V and 3 bases from J; junction bases left unmatched: 9. Germline V gene data show CDR1 as MNHNY and CDR2 as SVGAGI (reference sequence). CDR3 size: 16 residues. The CDR3 region is CASSYSTGGVDYGYTF. CDR3 nucleotides: TGTGCCAGCAGTTATTCTACAGGGGGGGTTGACTATGGCTACACCTTC.

This rearrangement joins TRBV20-1 to TRBJ1-4; 8 bases align to TRBD1. CDR1 and CDR2 (germline): DFQATT, SNEGSKA (reference sequence). The ends lost 6 bases at V and 5 bases at J; junction bases unmatched: 11. CDR3 length: 15 amino acids. The CDR3, as DNA: TGCAGTGCCATAGTAGACAGGACAGGGAATGAAAAACTGTTTTTT. This encodes CSAIVDRTGNEKLFF.

The rearrangement joins TRBV5-1 to TRBJ1-2; D is unclear. Germline CDR1 is SGHRS and CDR2 is YFSETQ. This CDR3 is built from 14 residues. Trimming shortened V by 3 bases and J by 8 bases, and 17 bases separated the two germline ends. CDR3 in DNA: TGCGCCAGCAGCTCACAGCCCCGGTCGGGCGGCTACACCTTC. Its protein is CASSSQPRSGGYTF.

This clonotype was seen a handful of times. The chain joins TRBV5-8 to TRBJ1-2, with D maybe TRBD1 (6 bases). Trimming shortened V by 4 bases and J by 4 bases, and 14 bases separated the two germline ends. The germline V gene has CDR1 SGHTS and CDR2 YDEGEE. The CDR3 runs 14 residues. The CDR3 protein is CASSRGQEGYGYTF. The DNA of the CDR3 is TGTGCCAGCAGCCGGGGGCAGGAGGGCTATGGCTACACCTTC.

The chain carries TRBV7-9 and TRBJ2-3; D is perhaps TRBD2 (5 bases). Germline values: CDR1 SEHNR, CDR2 FQNEAQ (reference sequence). The CDR3 sequence is 14 residues long. V dropped 4 bases and J dropped 4 bases, with 12 bases sitting between them. CDR3 nucleotides: TGTGCCAGCAGCTATATCGACGGGGCAGATACGCAGTATTTT. Encoded protein: CASSYIDGADTQYF.

The chain combines TRBV7-2 with TRBJ1-2; 10 positions match TRBD1. The CDR3 has 16 residues. Per the germline V gene, CDR1 is SGHTA and CDR2 is FQGNSA. Unmatched junction bases numbered 8, after V lost 4 bases and J lost 3 bases. The CDR3 DNA reads as TGTGCCAGCAGCTCCGGGACAGGGGTAGTGGACTATGGCTACACCTTC. Amino acids: CASSSGTGVVDYGYTF.

The rearrangement uses TRBV3-1 and TRBJ2-7, with TRBD2 identical over 11 bases. V shed 8 bases and J 3 bases; nucleotides not matched to a gene: 3. Germline CDR1 LGHDT, CDR2 YNNKEL (reference sequence). CDR3 size: 13 residues. The DNA for the CDR3 is TGTGCCAGCGCCACTAGCGGGGGCTACGAGCAGTACTTC. Protein product: CASATSGGYEQYF.

The chain uses TRBV6-2 or TRBV6-3 and TRBJ1-4; 9 nucleotides match TRBD1. The trim removed 4 bases at V and 5 bases at J, leaving 8 bases unmatched. Germline-derived CDR1 and CDR2 are MNHEY and SVGEGT. The CDR3 totals 16 residues. The CDR3 DNA reads TGTGCCAGCAGTTTTGATCCGGGACAGGGAAATGAAAAACTGTTTTTT. Its protein product is CASSFDPGQGNEKLFF.

This clonotype was recorded a few times. The chain employs TRBV5-1 and TRBJ2-7, with unresolved D. Trimming removed 3 bases at V and 7 bases at J, with 17 bases between. This CDR3 is built from 14 residues. Germline loops: CDR1 SGHRS, CDR2 YFSETQ. This CDR3 is CASSSAVTSEEQYF. CDR3 coding DNA: TGCGCCAGCAGCTCGGCGGTTACGTCTGAGGAGCAGTACTTC.

The V and J genes are TRBV20-1 and TRBJ1-2; the D is unclear. Trimming took off 2 bases at V and 1 base at J, with 8 bases between the two ends. CDR1 is DFQATT, CDR2 SNEGSKA, per germline (reference sequence). This CDR3 is built from 13 residues. CDR3 DNA: TGCAGTGCTAGACAGATCGATAACTATGGCTACACCTTC. It codes for CSARQIDNYGYTF.

This clonotype came up a few times. The gene calls are TRBV9 and TRBJ2-2; D unclear. CDR3 length equals 13 residues. Per the germline V gene, CDR1 is SGDLS and CDR2 is YYNGEE. Deletions cut 5 bases from V and 7 bases from J, with 12 bases between. Here the CDR3 reads CASRQALVGELFF. DNA of the CDR3: TGTGCCAGCAGACAAGCTTTGGTCGGGGAGCTGTTTTTT. Full variable domain (missing parts from reference TRBV9 and TRBJ2-2): DSGVTQTPKHLITATGQRVTLRCSPRSGDLSVYWYQQSLDQGLQFLIQYYNGEERAKGNILERFSAQQFPDLHSELNLSSLELGDSALYFCASRQALVGELFFGEGSRLTVL.

The J gene is TRBJ2-2, the V gene TRBV12-3 or TRBV12-4, with a tentative D call TRBD2 (7 bases). V was pared by 7 bases and J by 6 bases, with 15 bases between. The length of the CDR3 is 14 residues. CDR3 sequence (DNA): TGTGCCAGCACCATAACGGGGGGCGCCGGGGAGCTGTTTTTT. Translation: CASTITGGAGELFF.

The chain carries TRBV7-2 and TRBJ1-1; D uncertain. CDR1 and CDR2 (germline): SGHTA, FQGNSA. Trimming removed 2 bases from V and 4 bases from J, with 11 bases in between. This CDR3 region has 14 residues. CDR3 residues: CASSLLKAATEAFF. The CDR3 nucleotides read TGTGCCAGCAGCTTACTTAAGGCTGCCACTGAAGCTTTCTTT.

This sequence joins TRBV29-1 and TRBJ1-2, with TRBD1 matching 7 bases. CDR1 SQVTM and CDR2 ANQGSEA come from the germline V gene. V was clipped by 3 bases and J by 5 bases; unmatched bases: 9. The CDR3 is made up of 14 amino acids. The CDR3 reads CSVDIPDRAYGYTF. The CDR3 region has the DNA TGCAGCGTTGATATCCCTGACAGGGCTTATGGCTACACCTTC. The whole variable domain, remainder taken from reference TRBV29-1 and TRBJ1-2, is SAVISQKPSRDICQRGTSLTIQCQVDSQVTMMFWYRQQPGQSLTLIATANQGSEATYESGFVIDKFPISRPNLTFSTLTVSNMSPEDSSIYLCSVDIPDRAYGYTFGSGTRLTVV.

The chain recombines TRBV2 with TRBJ2-7; TRBD1 aligns across 7 bases. The CDR3 is 12 amino acids. J gave up 1 base and V 7 bases, and 1 base lay outside the gene matches. Germline lookup yields CDR1 SNHLY and CDR2 FYNNEI. The CDR3 loop reads CASTTGSYEQYF. CDR3 bases: TGTGCCAGCACGACAGGGTCCTACGAGCAGTACTTC.

This clonotype occurred many times. The chain is built from TRBV18 and TRBJ2-6; tentative D call: TRBD2 (6 bases). The germline CDR1 and CDR2 sequences are KGHSH and LQKENI. There are 17 residues in the CDR3. Trimming took 0 bases from V and 3 from J, leaving 12 bases between them. CDR3 region: CASSPPRGGGGANVLTF. The CDR3 DNA follows: TGTGCCAGCTCACCACCCCGGGGAGGAGGTGGGGCCAACGTCCTGACTTTC. Together with reference TRBV18 and TRBJ2-6, the CDR3 gives the full variable domain: NAGVMQNPRHLVRRRGQEARLRCSPMKGHSHVYWYRQLPEEGLKFMVYLQKENIIDESGMPKERFSAEFPKEGPSILRIQQVVRGDSAAYFCASSPPRGGGGANVLTFGAGSRLTVL.

The V gene is TRBV7-6, the J gene TRBJ1-5; 8 nucleotides align to TRBD1. The length of the CDR3 is 17 residues. J was trimmed by 1 base and V by 0 bases; bases with no gene match: 5. The germline CDR1 and CDR2 sequences are SGHVS and FNYEAQ. The CDR3 loop reads CASSLASGTGSNQPQHF. Here the CDR3 DNA reads TGTGCCAGCAGCTTAGCCTCCGGGACAGGCAGCAATCAGCCCCAGCATTTT. Full variable domain (remainder filled in from reference TRBV7-6 and TRBJ1-5): GAGVSQSPRYKVTKRGQDVALRCDPISGHVSLYWYRQALGQGPEFLTYFNYEAQQDKSGLPNDRFSAERPEGSISTLTIQRTEQRDSAMYRCASSLASGTGSNQPQHFGDGTRLSIL.

This chain links TRBV2 with TRBJ2-1, with 7 positions matching TRBD2. Per germline, CDR1 SNHLY and CDR2 FYNNEI. J was trimmed by 7 bases and V by 5 bases; bases with no gene match: 11. The CDR3 runs 15 residues. CDR3 loop: CASSQIRGEGNEQFF. CDR3 DNA sequence: TGTGCCAGCAGTCAGATACGGGGGGAAGGAAATGAGCAGTTCTTC.